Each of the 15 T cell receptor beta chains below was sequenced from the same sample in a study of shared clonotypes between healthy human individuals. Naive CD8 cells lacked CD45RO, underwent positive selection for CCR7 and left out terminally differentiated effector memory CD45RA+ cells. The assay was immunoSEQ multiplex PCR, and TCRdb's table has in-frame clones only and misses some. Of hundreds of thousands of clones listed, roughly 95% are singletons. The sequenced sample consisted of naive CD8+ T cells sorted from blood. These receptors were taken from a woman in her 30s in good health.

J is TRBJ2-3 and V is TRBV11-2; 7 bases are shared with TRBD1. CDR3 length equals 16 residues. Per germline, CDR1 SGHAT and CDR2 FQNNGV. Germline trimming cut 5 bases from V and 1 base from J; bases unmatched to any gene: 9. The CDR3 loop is CASSPRQGSGTDTQYF. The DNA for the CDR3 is TGTGCCAGCAGCCCCAGACAGGGTTCGGGCACAGATACGCAGTATTTT.

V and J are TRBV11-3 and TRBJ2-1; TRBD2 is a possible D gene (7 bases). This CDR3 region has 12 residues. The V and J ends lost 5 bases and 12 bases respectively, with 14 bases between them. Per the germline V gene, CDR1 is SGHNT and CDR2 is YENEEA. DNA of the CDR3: TGTGCCAGCAGCCCTGGGGGAGGGGGGCAGTTCTTC. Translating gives CASSPGGGGQFF.

CDR3 protein: CASTPVGASGSTDTQYF. The DNA of the CDR3 is TGTGCCAGCACCCCAGTAGGGGCTAGCGGGAGCACAGATACGCAGTATTTT. This chain joins TRBV2 and TRBJ2-3; TRBD2 matches 8 bases. Germline V lookup: CDR1 SNHLY, CDR2 FYNNEI. The CDR3 sequence is 17 residues long. The trim removed 7 bases at V and 0 bases at J, leaving 12 bases unmatched. The complete variable domain, with remaining parts taken from reference TRBV2 and TRBJ2-3, reads EPEVTQTPSHQVTQMGQEVILRCVPISNHLYFYWYRQILGQKVEFLVSFYNNEISEKSEIFDDQFSVERPDGSNFTLKIRSTKLEDSAMYFCASTPVGASGSTDTQYFGPGTRLTVL.

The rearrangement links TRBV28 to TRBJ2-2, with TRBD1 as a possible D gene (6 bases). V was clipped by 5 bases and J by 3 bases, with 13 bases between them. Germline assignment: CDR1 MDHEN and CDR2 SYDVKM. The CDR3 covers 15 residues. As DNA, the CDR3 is TGTGCCAGCAGTATCCTACAGGGTTACACCGGGGAGCTGTTTTTT. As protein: CASSILQGYTGELFF.

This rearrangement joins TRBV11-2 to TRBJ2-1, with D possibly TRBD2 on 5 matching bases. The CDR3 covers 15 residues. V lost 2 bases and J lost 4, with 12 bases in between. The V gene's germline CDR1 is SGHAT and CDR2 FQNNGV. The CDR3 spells CASSLRWTGYNEQFF. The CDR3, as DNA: TGTGCCAGCAGCTTACGGTGGACTGGTTACAATGAGCAGTTCTTC.

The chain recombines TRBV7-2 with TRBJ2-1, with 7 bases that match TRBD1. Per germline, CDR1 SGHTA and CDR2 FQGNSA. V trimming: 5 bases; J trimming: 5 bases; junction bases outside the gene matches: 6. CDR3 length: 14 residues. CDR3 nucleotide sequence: TGTGCCAGCAGCCAATGGGACAGTCACAATGAGCAGTTCTTC. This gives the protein CASSQWDSHNEQFF.

CDR3 in DNA: TGTGCCAGCAGCTTGGACAGCTCGAACACTGAAGCTTTCTTT. Translation gives CASSLDSSNTEAFF. The chain couples TRBV5-4 to TRBJ1-1; D is undetermined. The germline V and J ends were trimmed by 0 bases and 1 base, with 7 bases remaining between them. The CDR3 runs to 14 residues. From germline, CDR1 is SGHNT and CDR2 YYREEE (reference sequence).

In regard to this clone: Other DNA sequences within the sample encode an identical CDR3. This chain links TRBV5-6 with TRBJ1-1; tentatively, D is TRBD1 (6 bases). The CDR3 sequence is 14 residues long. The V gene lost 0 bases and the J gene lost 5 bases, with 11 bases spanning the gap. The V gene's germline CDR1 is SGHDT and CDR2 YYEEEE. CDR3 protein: CASSLEGGGTEAFF. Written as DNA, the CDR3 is TGTGCCAGCAGCTTGGAGGGGGGCGGGACTGAAGCTTTCTTT. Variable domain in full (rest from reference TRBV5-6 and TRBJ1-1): DAGVTQSPTHLIKTRGQQVTLRCSPKSGHDTVSWYQQALGQGPQFIFQYYEEEERQRGNFPDRFSGHQFPNYSSELNVNALLLGDSALYLCASSLEGGGTEAFFGQGTRLTVV.

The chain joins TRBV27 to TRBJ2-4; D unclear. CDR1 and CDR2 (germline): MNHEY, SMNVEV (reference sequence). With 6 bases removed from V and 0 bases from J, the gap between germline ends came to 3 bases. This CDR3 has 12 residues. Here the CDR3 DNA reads TGTGCCAGCAGGGGAGCCAAAAACATTCAGTACTTC. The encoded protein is CASRGAKNIQYF.

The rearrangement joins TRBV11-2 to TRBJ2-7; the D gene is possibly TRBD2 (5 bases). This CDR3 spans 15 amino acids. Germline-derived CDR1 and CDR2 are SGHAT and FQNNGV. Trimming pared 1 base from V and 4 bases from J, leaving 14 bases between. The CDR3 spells CASSLGTRPGYEQYF. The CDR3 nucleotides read TGTGCCAGCAGCTTAGGGACGCGGCCGGGGTACGAGCAGTACTTC.

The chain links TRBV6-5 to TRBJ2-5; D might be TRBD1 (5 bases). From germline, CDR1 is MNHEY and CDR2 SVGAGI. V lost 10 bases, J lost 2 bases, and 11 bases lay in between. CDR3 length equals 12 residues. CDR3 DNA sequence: TGTGCCACCGCAGGGTTGCAAGAGACCCAGTACTTC. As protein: CATAGLQETQYF.

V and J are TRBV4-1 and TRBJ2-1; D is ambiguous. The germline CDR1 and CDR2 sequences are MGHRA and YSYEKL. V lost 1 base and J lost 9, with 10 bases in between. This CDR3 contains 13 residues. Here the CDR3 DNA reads TGCGCCAGCAGCCAAGCTGAGTCTGCTGAGCAGTTCTTC. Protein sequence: CASSQAESAEQFF.

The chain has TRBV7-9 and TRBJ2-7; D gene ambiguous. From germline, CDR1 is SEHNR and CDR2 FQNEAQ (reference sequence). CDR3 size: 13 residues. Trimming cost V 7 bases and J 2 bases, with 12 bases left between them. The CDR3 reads CASMSFGTYEQYF. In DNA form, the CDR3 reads TGTGCCAGCATGAGCTTCGGCACCTACGAGCAGTACTTC.

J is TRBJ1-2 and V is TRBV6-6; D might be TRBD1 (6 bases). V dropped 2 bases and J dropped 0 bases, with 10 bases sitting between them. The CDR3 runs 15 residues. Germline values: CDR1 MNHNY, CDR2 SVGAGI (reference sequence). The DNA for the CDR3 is TGTGCCAGCAGTTACACAGGGAATCCTAACTATGGCTACACCTTC. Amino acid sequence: CASSYTGNPNYGYTF.

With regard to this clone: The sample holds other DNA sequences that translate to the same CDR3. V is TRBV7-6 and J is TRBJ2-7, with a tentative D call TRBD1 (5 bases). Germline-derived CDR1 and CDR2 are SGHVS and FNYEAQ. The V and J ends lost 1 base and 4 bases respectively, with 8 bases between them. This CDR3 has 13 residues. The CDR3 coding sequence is TGTGCCAGCAGCTTAGGGGGCGTGTACGAGCAGTACTTC. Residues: CASSLGGVYEQYF.